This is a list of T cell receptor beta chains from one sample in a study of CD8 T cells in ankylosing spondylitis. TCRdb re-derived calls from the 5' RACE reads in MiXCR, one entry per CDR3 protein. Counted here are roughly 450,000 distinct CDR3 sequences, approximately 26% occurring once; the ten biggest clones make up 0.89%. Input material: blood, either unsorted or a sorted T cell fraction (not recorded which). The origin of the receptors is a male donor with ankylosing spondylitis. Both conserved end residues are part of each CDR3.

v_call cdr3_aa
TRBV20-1 CSARGGSYTEAFF
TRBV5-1 CASSRDRGVETQYF
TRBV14 CASSSLALAGDGGEQFF
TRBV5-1 CASSPVTGNYGYTF
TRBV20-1 CSARDLYPGVTEAFF
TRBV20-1 CSARDGGRNTIYF
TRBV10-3 CAIRDTRDSSYEQYF
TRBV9 CASSVGTGFEKLFF
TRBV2 CASRTEGNQPQHF
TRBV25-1 CASSEGDGSLHF
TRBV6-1 CASSRGIAYNEQFF